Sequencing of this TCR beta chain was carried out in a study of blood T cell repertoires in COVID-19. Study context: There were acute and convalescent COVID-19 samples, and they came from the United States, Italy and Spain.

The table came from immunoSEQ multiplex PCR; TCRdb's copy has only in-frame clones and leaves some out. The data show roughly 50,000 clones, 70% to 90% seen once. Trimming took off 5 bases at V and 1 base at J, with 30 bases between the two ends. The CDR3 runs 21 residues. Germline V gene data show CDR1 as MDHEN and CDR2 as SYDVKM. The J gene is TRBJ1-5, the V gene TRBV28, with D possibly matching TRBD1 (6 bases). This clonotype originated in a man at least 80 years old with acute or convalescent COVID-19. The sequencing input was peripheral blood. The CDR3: CASSPIGLRDIPRRSNQPQHF. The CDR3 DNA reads TGTGCCAGCAGTCCTATCGGCCTTCGGGACATCCCCCGAAGGAGCAATCAGCCCCAGCATTTT.